Listed here are 26 T cell receptor beta chains from one sample, sequenced in a study of persistence of HIV-infected CD4 T cells. Cells were stimulated with CMV-infected fibroblast lysates at 10 ug/mL. Memory cells lacking CD40L and CD69 with high CD45RO were sorted. No antigen is known for these receptors. This was the immunoSEQ version 4 assay in survey mode. Profiled with immunoSEQ multiplex PCR; TCRdb holds only in-frame clones, not every one. The sample yields fewer than 40,000 clones, around 76% seen once. Sequencing was performed on CD4+ T cells sorted from PBMCs after approximately 19-hour stimulation, taken from a patient who received antiretroviral therapy. The receptors were sampled from an adult woman with HIV who was CMV-seropositive.

In DNA form, the CDR3 reads TGTGCCAGCGGTGGAGGGGCGGGTGCGTACACTGAAGCTTTCTTT. Translated, it gives CASGGGAGAYTEAFF. J is TRBJ1-1 and V is TRBV7-6; a weak D match, TRBD1 (5 bases). V was clipped by 8 bases and J by 3 bases, with 19 bases between them. Germline V gives CDR1 SGHVS, CDR2 FNYEAQ. The CDR3 is 15 amino acids.

The V gene is TRBV7-9, the J gene TRBJ1-2; 9 nucleotides agree with TRBD1. The germline CDR1 and CDR2 sequences are SEHNR and FQNEAQ (reference sequence). The CDR3 has 13 residues. The trim removed 5 bases at V and 4 bases at J, leaving 2 bases unmatched. The CDR3 bases are TGTGCCAGCAGCATGACAGGGGGCTATGGCTACACCTTC. This gives the protein CASSMTGGYGYTF.

This rearrangement joins TRBV7-2 to TRBJ2-1, with 9 positions matching TRBD2. Germline V gene sequence: CDR1 SGHTA, CDR2 FQGNSA. CDR3 length: 15 residues. The V segment lost 7 bases and the J segment 6 bases; nucleotides outside the gene matches: 10. CDR3 region: CASTERGEIFNEQFF. CDR3 nucleotides: TGTGCCAGCACCGAGCGGGGGGAAATTTTCAATGAGCAGTTCTTC.

CDR3 protein: CASSESRAGGLSQYF. For the CDR3, the DNA is TGCGCCAGCAGTGAGTCGAGGGCGGGGGGCCTTTCGCAGTATTTT. This chain links TRBV10-1 with TRBJ2-3, with TRBD2 matching 8 bases. CDR3 size: 15 residues. Losses at the gene ends were 0 bases for V and 10 bases for J; bases not matched to a gene: 9. Germline loops: CDR1 WNHNN, CDR2 SYGVQD (reference sequence).

In DNA, the CDR3 is TGTGCCAGCAGTGGAGACAGGGGAACGGGTAATTCACCCCTCCACTTT. Its protein product is CASSGDRGTGNSPLHF. This chain connects TRBV25-1 to TRBJ1-6; 8 bases map to TRBD1. Germline CDR1 MGHDK, CDR2 SYGVNS. This CDR3 region has 16 residues. Germline trimming cut 4 bases from V and 6 bases from J; bases unmatched to any gene: 8.

This clone was recorded only once. The genes are TRBV7-9 and TRBJ1-2; tentative D call: TRBD1 (6 bases). V was shortened by 5 bases and J by 8 bases, with 18 bases between the two germline ends. The CDR3 has 14 amino acids. CDR1 SEHNR and CDR2 FQNEAQ come from the germline V gene (reference sequence). For the CDR3, the DNA is TGTGCCAGCAGCCCGTTCGCAGGGGCTGGGGGCTACACCTTC. Translation gives CASSPFAGAGGYTF.

This clone came up once. The chain couples TRBV19 to TRBJ1-5; TRBD1 might be the D (5 bases). Germline V lookup: CDR1 LNHDA, CDR2 SQIVND (reference sequence). This CDR3 is 14 amino acids long. V shed 3 bases and J shed 6 bases, with 12 bases lying between them. This chain's CDR3 is CASSMVRGSQPQHF. The DNA of the CDR3 is TGTGCCAGTAGTATGGTACGGGGGTCTCAGCCCCAGCATTTT.

This clone was detected once. Other DNA sequences from this sample encode an identical CDR3 as well. The gene calls are TRBV14 and TRBJ1-2; no clear D gene. The germline gives CDR1 SGHDN, CDR2 FVKESK. The CDR3 has 11 amino acids. Trimming shortened V by 1 base and J by 5 bases, and 2 bases separated the two germline ends. The CDR3 sequence: CASSQGYGYTF. CDR3 nucleotides: TGTGCCAGCAGCCAAGGGTATGGCTACACCTTC.

This chain connects TRBV6-5 to TRBJ1-1, with D uncertain. The germline gives CDR1 MNHEY, CDR2 SVGAGI. Trimming removed 2 bases at V and 0 bases at J, with 10 bases between. This CDR3 is built from 15 residues. The CDR3 DNA follows: TGTGCCAGCAGTTACCAGCCATCCATGAACACTGAAGCTTTCTTT. Its translation: CASSYQPSMNTEAFF.

The chain employs TRBV6-5 and TRBJ1-1, with D uncertain. Between the trimmed V and J ends, which lost 4 bases and 3 bases, there was a span of 3 bases. Germline V gene sequence: CDR1 MNHEY, CDR2 SVGAGI. The CDR3 has 11 amino acids. In nucleotides, the CDR3 is TGTGCCAGCAGTTCGGACACTGAAGCTTTCTTT. This codes for CASSSDTEAFF.

In this sample, this clone turned up a few times. V gene TRBV7-6 combines with J gene TRBJ1-4; 8 bases map to TRBD1. Germline lookup yields CDR1 SGHVS and CDR2 FNYEAQ. This CDR3 has 13 residues. Trimming cost V 8 bases and J 6 bases; bases outside gene matches: 5. This CDR3 reads CASQTGVDEKLFF. In DNA, the CDR3 is TGTGCCAGCCAGACAGGGGTGGATGAAAAACTGTTTTTT.

The chain employs TRBV27 and TRBJ1-1; tentative D call: TRBD1 (6 bases). Trimming removed 5 bases from V and 2 bases from J, with 27 bases in between. CDR3 length: 19 residues. In germline, CDR1 is MNHEY, CDR2 SMNVEV (reference sequence). CDR3 coding DNA: TGTGCCAGCAGTCCTAGAGTGGGGGGGGCGCGGTGGGAAAACACTGAAGCTTTCTTT. It translates to CASSPRVGGARWENTEAFF.

V is TRBV30 and J is TRBJ1-1, with D unclear. Germline CDR1 reads GTSNPN; CDR2 reads SVGIG (reference sequence). The CDR3 totals 13 residues. The V end lost 2 bases, the J end lost 1 base, and 8 bases lay between the germline ends. The CDR3: CAWSWQANTEAFF. The DNA for the CDR3 is TGTGCCTGGAGTTGGCAGGCGAACACTGAAGCTTTCTTT.

J is TRBJ1-1 and V is TRBV4-3; the D is unclear. Per germline, CDR1 LGHNA and CDR2 YSLEER. Trimming took off 0 bases at V and 11 bases at J, with 19 bases between the two ends. The CDR3 loop spans 15 amino acids. CDR3 in amino acids: CASSQDTPVVRIAFF. CDR3 nucleotides: TGCGCCAGCAGCCAAGATACCCCCGTAGTTCGTATCGCTTTCTTT.

The chain combines TRBV14 with TRBJ1-6, with TRBD1 matching over 9 bases. From germline, CDR1 is SGHDN and CDR2 FVKESK. V dropped 4 bases and J dropped 8; count of bases not matched to a gene: 6. This CDR3 has 15 residues. CDR3 residues: CASSLNRGPDSPLHF. In nucleotides, the CDR3 is TGTGCCAGCAGCCTGAACAGGGGGCCGGATTCACCCCTCCACTTT.

This chain joins TRBV3-1 (or the pseudogene TRBV3-2) and TRBJ1-6; D is uncertain. The germline gives CDR1 LGHDT, CDR2 YNNKEL (reference sequence). CDR3 size: 16 residues. V dropped 4 bases and J dropped 5 bases, with 15 bases sitting between them. For the CDR3, the DNA is TGTGCCAGCAGCCCCCGTTCACCCGCGGATAATTCACCCCTCCACTTT. It codes for CASSPRSPADNSPLHF.

V usage is TRBV6-4 and J usage is TRBJ2-2; D is unresolved. CDR1 is MRHNA, CDR2 SNTAGT, per germline. The V end lost 4 bases, the J end lost 8 bases, and 11 bases lay between the germline ends. The CDR3 totals 13 residues. The CDR3 sequence: CASSGRHGGELFF. Here the CDR3 DNA reads TGTGCCAGCAGTGGCCGACATGGTGGGGAGCTGTTTTTT.

This clone was seen once. This chain uses TRBV6-5 with TRBJ2-7; tentatively, D is TRBD1 (6 bases). V was cut by 7 bases and J by 2 bases, with 12 bases left in between. CDR1 is MNHEY and CDR2 is SVGAGI in the germline V gene. CDR3 length: 13 residues. Here the CDR3 reads CASTPRGPYEQYF. CDR3 nucleotides: TGTGCCAGCACCCCCAGGGGACCCTACGAGCAGTACTTC.

The rearrangement links TRBV4-3 to TRBJ1-4, with no clear D. Germline lookup yields CDR1 LGHNA and CDR2 YSLEER. The CDR3 has 16 amino acids. V lost 0 bases and J 8 bases, leaving 16 bases between the germline ends. CDR3 sequence reads: CASSQETGRGGEKLFF. For the CDR3, the DNA is TGCGCCAGCAGCCAAGAAACGGGGAGAGGAGGAGAAAAACTGTTTTTT.

The DNA for the CDR3 is TGTGCCAGCAGCCAACGTATGCCCAGGGACGGCTGGGCCAACGTCCTGACTTTC. Translated, it gives CASSQRMPRDGWANVLTF. The chain has TRBV3-1 (or the pseudogene TRBV3-2) and TRBJ2-6; perhaps D is TRBD1 or TRBD2 (5 bases each). The CDR3 contains 18 residues. The germline gives CDR1 LGHDT, CDR2 YNNKEL (reference sequence). V gave up 2 bases and J gave up 5 bases, with 19 bases separating them.

The CDR3, as DNA: TGTGCCAGCAGTGAAGCGTTTGTTTGGACAGTAAACTATGGCTACACCTTC. It is translated as CASSEAFVWTVNYGYTF. The J gene is TRBJ1-2, the V gene TRBV6-1; D perhaps matches TRBD1 (6 bases). This CDR3 contains 17 residues. Germline CDR1 MNHNS, CDR2 SASEGT. The V end was cut by 0 bases, the J end by 2 bases, with 16 bases between.

Judged by abundance, this clone is medium-sized. The gene calls are TRBV6-6 and TRBJ2-5; 7 bases are shared with TRBD1. CDR3 length: 15 residues. CDR1 and CDR2 from the germline V gene are MNHNY and SVGAGI (reference sequence). The trim removed 5 bases at V and 4 bases at J, leaving 10 bases unmatched. DNA for the CDR3: TGTGCCAGCAGTGACGGACAGGCCGGCCCAGAGACCCAGTACTTC. Its protein product is CASSDGQAGPETQYF.

The chain combines TRBV28 with TRBJ1-2, with a weak D call TRBD1 (5 bases). V was trimmed by 8 bases and J by 7 bases, leaving 17 bases between them. Germline values: CDR1 MDHEN, CDR2 SYDVKM. This CDR3 region has 13 residues. The CDR3 protein is CASLTPGLGGYTF. Written as DNA, the CDR3 is TGTGCCAGCTTAACTCCAGGGCTGGGTGGCTACACCTTC.

V usage is TRBV28 and J usage is TRBJ1-5, with D possibly being TRBD1 (5 bases). Deletions cut 7 bases from V and 2 bases from J, with 18 bases between. Germline values: CDR1 MDHEN, CDR2 SYDVKM. CDR3 length: 16 amino acids. CDR3 amino acids: CASIPGGRTGNQPQHF. The CDR3, as DNA: TGTGCCAGCATTCCGGGGGGGAGGACGGGCAATCAGCCCCAGCATTTT.

The rearrangement uses TRBV21-1 and TRBJ1-2; the DNA was not used to check the table's D call, TRBD1. TRBV21-1 is shown as a pseudogene. This CDR3 contains 15 residues. CDR3 region: CASSKSKQSYYGYTF. The CDR3 DNA sequence: TGTGCCAGCAGCAAATCGAAACAGAGTTACTATGGCTACACCTTC.

There are a few counts of this clone. The chain recombines TRBV6-5 with TRBJ2-3; the D gene is possibly TRBD1 (5 bases). CDR1 MNHEY and CDR2 SVGAGI come from the germline V gene. The CDR3 is made up of 15 amino acids. Trimming cost V 5 bases and J 0 bases, with 12 bases left between them. CDR3 sequence (DNA): TGTGCCAGCAGTCGGCAGGGTACTAGCACAGATACGCAGTATTTT. It is translated as CASSRQGTSTDTQYF.